This entry lists 2 T cell receptor beta chains sequenced from one sample in a study of TIL therapy for anti-PD-1-resistant metastatic lung cancer. Specified time point: pre-treatment sample, taken before nivolumab and TIL therapy. The immunoSEQ assay was v3. Some clones are missing from TCRdb's copy, which holds only in-frame ones; the method was immunoSEQ multiplex PCR. The data hold about 36,000 clones, with over 70% observed a single time. The sample here was blood, taken at baseline. These receptors were obtained from a person between 30 and 79 years old with non-small cell lung cancer.

This clone was picked up one time. V usage is TRBV7-2 and J usage is TRBJ2-5; 12 bases line up with TRBD2. The CDR3 loop spans 15 amino acids. With V trimmed by 1 base and J by 8 bases, 5 bases remained unmatched. Germline-derived CDR1 and CDR2 are SGHTA and FQGNSA. This chain's CDR3 is CASSLGLAGARTQYF. The DNA of the CDR3 is TGTGCCAGCAGCTTAGGACTAGCGGGAGCAAGAACCCAGTACTTC.

The chain has TRBV29-1 and TRBJ2-7; D perhaps matches TRBD1 (6 bases). V lost 6 bases, J lost 3 bases, and 9 bases lay in between. Germline V CDR1 and CDR2: SQVTM, ANQGSEA. CDR3 length equals 11 residues. The CDR3 DNA follows: TGCAGCGTCCGGACAGACTACGAGCAGTACTTC. Residues: CSVRTDYEQYF.